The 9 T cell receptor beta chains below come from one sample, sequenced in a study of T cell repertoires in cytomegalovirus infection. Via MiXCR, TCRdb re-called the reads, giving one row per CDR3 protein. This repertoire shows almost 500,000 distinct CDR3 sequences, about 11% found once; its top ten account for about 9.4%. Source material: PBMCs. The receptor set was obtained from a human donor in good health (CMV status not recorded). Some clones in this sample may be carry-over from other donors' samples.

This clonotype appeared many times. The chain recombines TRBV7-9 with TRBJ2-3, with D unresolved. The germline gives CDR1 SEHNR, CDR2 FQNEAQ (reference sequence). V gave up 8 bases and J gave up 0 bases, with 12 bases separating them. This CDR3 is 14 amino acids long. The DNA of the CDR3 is TGTGCCAGCCTTGACCTGACTAGCACAGATACGCAGTATTTT. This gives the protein CASLDLTSTDTQYF.

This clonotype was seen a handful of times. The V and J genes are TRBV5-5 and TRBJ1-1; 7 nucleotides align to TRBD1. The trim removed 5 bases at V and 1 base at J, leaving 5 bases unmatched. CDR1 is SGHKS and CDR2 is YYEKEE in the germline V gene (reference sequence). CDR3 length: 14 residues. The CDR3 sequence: CASSHDRENTEAFF. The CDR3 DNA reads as TGTGCCAGCAGTCATGACAGGGAGAACACTGAAGCTTTCTTT.

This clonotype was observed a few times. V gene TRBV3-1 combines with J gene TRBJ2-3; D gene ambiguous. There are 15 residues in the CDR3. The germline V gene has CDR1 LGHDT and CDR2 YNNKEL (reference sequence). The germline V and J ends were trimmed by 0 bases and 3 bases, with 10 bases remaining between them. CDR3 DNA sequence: TGTGCCAGCAGCCAAGATGCGGTGCAAACAGATACGCAGTATTTT. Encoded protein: CASSQDAVQTDTQYF.

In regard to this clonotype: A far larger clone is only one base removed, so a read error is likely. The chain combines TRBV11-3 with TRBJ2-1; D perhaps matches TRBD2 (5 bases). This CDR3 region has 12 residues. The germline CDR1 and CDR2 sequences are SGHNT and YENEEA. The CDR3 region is CASGLEGNEQFF. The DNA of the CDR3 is TGTGCCAGCGGCTTAGAGGGCAATGAGCAGTTCTTC.

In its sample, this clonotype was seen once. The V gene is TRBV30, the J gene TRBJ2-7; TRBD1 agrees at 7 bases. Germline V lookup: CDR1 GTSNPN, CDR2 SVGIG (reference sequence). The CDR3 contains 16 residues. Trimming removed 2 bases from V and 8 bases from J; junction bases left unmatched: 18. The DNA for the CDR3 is TGTGCCTGGAGTTCCCTTAGAGGGACAGTCCCTCGGCAGCAGTACTTC. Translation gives CAWSSLRGTVPRQQYF.

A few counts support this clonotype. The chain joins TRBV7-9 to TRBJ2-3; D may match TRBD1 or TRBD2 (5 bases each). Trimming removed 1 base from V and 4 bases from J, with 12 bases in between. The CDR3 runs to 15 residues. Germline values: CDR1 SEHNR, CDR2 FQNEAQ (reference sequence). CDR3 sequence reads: CASSLGDGLADTQYF. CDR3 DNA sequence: TGTGCCAGCAGCTTAGGGGACGGACTGGCAGATACGCAGTATTTT.

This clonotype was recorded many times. The CDR3 region is CASSPGTGERETQYF. In DNA, the CDR3 is TGTGCCAGCAGTCCGGGGACAGGGGAGCGGGAGACCCAGTACTTC. The chain combines TRBV12-3 or TRBV12-4 with TRBJ2-5, with 10 positions matching TRBD1. Losses at the gene ends were 5 bases for V and 5 bases for J; bases not matched to a gene: 8. CDR3 size: 15 residues.

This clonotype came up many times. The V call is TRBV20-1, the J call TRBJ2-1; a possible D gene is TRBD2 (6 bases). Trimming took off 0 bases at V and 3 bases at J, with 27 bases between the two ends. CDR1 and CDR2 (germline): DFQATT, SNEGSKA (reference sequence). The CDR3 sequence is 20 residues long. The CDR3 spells CSARDLMGGGQSRDYNEQFF. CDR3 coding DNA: TGCAGTGCTAGAGATCTAATGGGGGGAGGCCAGTCTAGAGACTACAATGAGCAGTTCTTC.

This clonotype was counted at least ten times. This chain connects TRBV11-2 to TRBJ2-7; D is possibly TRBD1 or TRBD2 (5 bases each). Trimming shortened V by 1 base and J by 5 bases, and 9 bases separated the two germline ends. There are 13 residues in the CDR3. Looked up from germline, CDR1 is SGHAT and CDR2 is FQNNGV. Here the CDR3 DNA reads TGTGCCAGCAGCTTAGGGATGGGGGACGAGCAGTACTTC. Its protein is CASSLGMGDEQYF.